This is a list of T cell receptor beta chains from one sample in a study of radiotherapy plus CTLA-4 blockade in lung cancer. Sequencing used immunoSEQ multiplex PCR; TCRdb keeps in-frame clones, though not all of them. The data contain tens of thousands of clones, around 77% of them seen just once; the ten biggest clones take up about 2.7%. Sequenced here: peripheral blood, sampled from a patient treated with radiotherapy plus ipilimumab. The receptors derive from a human donor with non-small cell lung cancer whose response to radiotherapy plus ipilimumab could not be evaluated. Both conserved end residues are part of each CDR3. A D gene is named only where the DNA matches it firmly. Where a row states a size, it is once, few, many or the class of an expanded clone; other rows omit it.

D: .
J: TRBJ2-1
V: TRBV4-3
size: .
CDR3: CASSQAPRGPSNEQFF
DNA: TGCGCCAGCAGCCAAGCCCCGCGGGGCCCGTCCAATGAGCAGTTCTTC

D: .
J: TRBJ1-1
V: TRBV6-5
size: few
CDR3: CASTYPGGNEAFF
DNA: TGTGCCAGCACCTACCCCGGAGGGAATGAAGCTTTCTTT

D: TRBD2
J: TRBJ2-2
V: TRBV5-1
size: .
CDR3: CASSLALAGGTGELFF
DNA: TGCGCCAGCAGCTTAGCACTAGCGGGAGGTACCGGGGAGCTGTTTTTT

D: TRBD1
J: TRBJ1-1
V: TRBV18
size: .
CDR3: CASSPRDRGHSTEAFF
DNA: TGTGCCAGCTCACCCAGGGACAGGGGACATAGCACTGAAGCTTTCTTT

D: .
J: TRBJ2-7
V: TRBV4-2
size: .
CDR3: CASSQDISASYEQYF
DNA: TGTGCCAGCAGCCAAGATATTAGCGCCTCCTACGAGCAGTACTTC

D: TRBD1
J: TRBJ1-6
V: TRBV9
size: .
CDR3: CASSTGQGGNSPLHF
DNA: TGTGCCAGCAGCACCGGACAGGGGGGTAATTCACCCCTCCACTTT

D: .
J: TRBJ2-7
V: TRBV6-1
size: .
CDR3: CASRPPGGIYEQYF
DNA: TGTGCCAGCAGGCCCCCCGGCGGGATCTACGAGCAGTACTTC

D: TRBD2
J: TRBJ2-5
V: TRBV28
size: .
CDR3: CASTIAGIQETQYF
DNA: TGTGCCAGCACAATAGCGGGGATCCAAGAGACCCAGTACTTC

D: .
J: TRBJ2-1
V: TRBV5-1
size: .
CDR3: CASSLEGSGSNEQFF
DNA: TGCGCCAGCAGCTTGGAGGGTAGCGGTTCGAATGAGCAGTTCTTC

D: .
J: TRBJ2-7
V: TRBV28
size: .
CDR3: CASQGHSLGYEQYF
DNA: TGTGCCAGCCAGGGACATTCCCTTGGCTACGAGCAGTACTTC

D: .
J: TRBJ1-2
V: TRBV5-4
size: few
CDR3: CASSLSGSRGYTF
DNA: TGTGCCAGCAGCTTGTCCGGGTCCCGGGGCTACACCTTC

D: .
J: TRBJ1-1
V: TRBV11-2
size: .
CDR3: CASSIPNPGQHTEAFF
DNA: TGTGCCAGCAGCATTCCCAACCCGGGACAACACACTGAAGCTTTCTTT

D: .
J: TRBJ1-2
V: TRBV2
size: .
CDR3: CASEPGLRINYGYTF
DNA: TGTGCCAGCGAACCGGGACTCAGGATAAACTATGGCTACACCTTC

D: TRBD1
J: TRBJ1-5
V: TRBV7-9
size: medium-sized
CDR3: CASSLTTGGDQPQHF
DNA: TGTGCCAGCAGCTTGACGACAGGGGGCGATCAGCCCCAGCATTTT

D: .
J: TRBJ2-1
V: TRBV7-2
size: .
CDR3: CASSLGQGSYNEQFF
DNA: TGTGCCAGCAGCTTAGGGCAGGGTTCCTACAATGAGCAGTTCTTC

D: .
J: TRBJ1-2
V: TRBV9
size: .
CDR3: CASSPSGWQVNYGYTF
DNA: TGTGCCAGCAGCCCGTCAGGTTGGCAGGTGAACTATGGCTACACCTTC

D: .
J: TRBJ1-6
V: TRBV5-6
size: .
CDR3: CASSFPAGTRFGDSPLHF
DNA: TGTGCCAGCAGTTTCCCCGCCGGGACACGGTTTGGGGATTCACCCCTCCACTTT

D: TRBD1
J: TRBJ2-7
V: TRBV6-5
size: .
CDR3: CASAIDRGVSYEQYF
DNA: TGTGCCAGCGCGATCGACAGGGGAGTTTCCTACGAGCAGTACTTC

D: TRBD1
J: TRBJ1-4
V: TRBV5-1
size: once
CDR3: CASSLGQTVEFEKLFF
DNA: TGCGCCAGCAGTCTGGGACAGACCGTCGAGTTTGAAAAACTGTTTTTT

D: TRBD1
J: TRBJ2-7
V: TRBV7-8
size: .
CDR3: CASSLKATGTGSREQYF
DNA: TGTGCCAGCAGCTTAAAGGCAACCGGGACAGGGTCCCGCGAGCAGTACTTC

D: .
J: TRBJ2-1
V: TRBV19
size: .
CDR3: CASSIQEGTFNEQFF
DNA: TGTGCCAGTAGTATCCAGGAGGGGACGTTCAATGAGCAGTTCTTC

D: .
J: TRBJ2-2
V: TRBV9
size: .
CDR3: CASSPHGGQSGELFF
DNA: TGTGCCAGCAGCCCACACGGGGGGCAGTCCGGGGAGCTGTTTTTT

D: .
J: TRBJ1-4
V: TRBV2
size: .
CDR3: CASSSNSLTNEKLFF
DNA: TGTGCCAGCAGCTCGAACAGCTTAACTAATGAAAAACTGTTTTTT

D: .
J: TRBJ2-1
V: TRBV7-9
size: .
CDR3: CASSLLAGSSYNEQFF
DNA: TGTGCCAGCAGCTTATTGGCGGGAAGTTCCTACAATGAGCAGTTCTTC

D: .
J: TRBJ2-7
V: TRBV7-6
size: .
CDR3: CASSLVSRAGHEQYF
DNA: TGTGCCAGCAGCTTAGTCTCCAGGGCAGGTCACGAGCAGTACTTC

D: TRBD2
J: TRBJ2-1
V: TRBV7-2
size: few
CDR3: CASSVRGGALNEQFF
DNA: TGTGCCAGCAGCGTACGCGGGGGGGCTTTAAATGAGCAGTTCTTC

D: TRBD1
J: TRBJ1-4
V: TRBV19
size: .
CDR3: CASSLPGQAEKLFF
DNA: TGTGCCAGTAGTCTTCCGGGACAGGCCGAAAAACTGTTTTTT

D: TRBD1
J: TRBJ1-6
V: TRBV2
size: .
CDR3: CASSERDRAWSPLHF
DNA: TGTGCCAGCAGTGAACGAGACAGGGCTTGGTCACCCCTCCACTTT

D: TRBD2
J: TRBJ2-1
V: TRBV11-1
size: .
CDR3: CASSQISGGYNEQFF
DNA: TGTGCCAGCAGCCAAATTAGCGGGGGCTACAATGAGCAGTTCTTC

D: .
J: TRBJ1-3
V: TRBV5-1
size: .
CDR3: CASSQDTSGNTIYF
DNA: TGCGCCAGCAGCCAAGATACTTCTGGAAACACCATATATTTT

D: TRBD2
J: TRBJ2-1
V: TRBV27
size: .
CDR3: CASSSYYNSGSAYNEQFF
DNA: TGTGCCAGCAGTTCATACTACAATAGCGGGAGTGCCTACAATGAGCAGTTCTTC

D: TRBD1
J: TRBJ1-1
V: TRBV2
size: .
CDR3: CASSEDRGTEAFF
DNA: TGTGCCAGCAGTGAAGACAGGGGTACTGAAGCTTTCTTT

D: .
J: TRBJ1-2
V: TRBV5-6
size: once
CDR3: CASSPDTSVGYTF
DNA: TGTGCCAGCAGTCCGGACACCTCTGTGGGCTACACCTTC

D: TRBD1
J: TRBJ2-1
V: TRBV7-7
size: .
CDR3: CASSLTGGANNEQFF
DNA: TGTGCCAGCAGCTTGACAGGGGGCGCAAACAATGAGCAGTTCTTC

D: TRBD2
J: TRBJ2-7
V: TRBV5-1
size: .
CDR3: CASSPAGTMIYEQYF
DNA: TGCGCCAGCAGCCCGGCCGGGACTATGATTTACGAGCAGTACTTC

D: TRBD2
J: TRBJ2-1
V: TRBV7-7
size: .
CDR3: CASSSRREANEQFF
DNA: TGTGCCAGCAGCTCGAGGCGGGAGGCGAATGAGCAGTTCTTC

D: TRBD1
J: TRBJ1-3
V: TRBV6-1
size: .
CDR3: CASSRQGNSGNTIYF
DNA: TGTGCCAGCAGCAGACAGGGTAACTCTGGAAACACCATATATTTT

D: .
J: TRBJ2-1
V: TRBV7-9
size: .
CDR3: CASSPPRDSYNEQFF
DNA: TGTGCCAGCAGCCCCCCCCGGGACTCCTACAATGAGCAGTTCTTC

D: TRBD1
J: TRBJ1-5
V: TRBV18
size: .
CDR3: CASSQGTASNQPQHF
DNA: TGTGCCAGCTCACAAGGGACAGCTAGCAATCAGCCCCAGCATTTT

D: .
J: TRBJ1-4
V: TRBV2
size: .
CDR3: CASNYREIEKLFF
DNA: TGTGCCAGCAACTACAGGGAAATTGAAAAACTGTTTTTT

D: TRBD1
J: TRBJ1-3
V: TRBV6-5
size: .
CDR3: CASSYDRGQGNTIYF
DNA: TGTGCCAGCAGCTACGACAGGGGGCAAGGAAACACCATATATTTT

D: TRBD2
J: TRBJ2-7
V: TRBV7-9
size: few
CDR3: CASSLSGGSSYEQYF
DNA: TGTGCCAGCAGCCTTAGCGGGGGTAGCTCCTACGAGCAGTACTTC

D: TRBD1
J: TRBJ2-7
V: TRBV5-8
size: .
CDR3: CASSFTGGYNEQYF
DNA: TGTGCCAGCAGCTTTACAGGGGGATACAACGAGCAGTACTTC

D: .
J: TRBJ2-1
V: TRBV4-2
size: .
CDR3: CASSQDNYPFSYNEQFF
DNA: TGTGCCAGCAGCCAAGATAACTATCCATTCTCCTACAATGAGCAGTTCTTC